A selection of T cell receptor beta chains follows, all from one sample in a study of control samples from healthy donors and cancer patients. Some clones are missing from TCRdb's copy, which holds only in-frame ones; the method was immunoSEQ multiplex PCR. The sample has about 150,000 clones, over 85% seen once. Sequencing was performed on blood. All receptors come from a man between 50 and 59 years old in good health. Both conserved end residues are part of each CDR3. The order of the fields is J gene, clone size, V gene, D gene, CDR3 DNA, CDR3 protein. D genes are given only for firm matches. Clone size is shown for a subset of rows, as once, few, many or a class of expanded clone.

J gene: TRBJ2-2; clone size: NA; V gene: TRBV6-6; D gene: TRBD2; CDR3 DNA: TGTGCCAGCAGTCCCCGGCGGGGGAACCTAGCGGGAGCTGTTGGCGGGGAGCTGTTTTTT; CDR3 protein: CASSPRRGNLAGAVGGELFF
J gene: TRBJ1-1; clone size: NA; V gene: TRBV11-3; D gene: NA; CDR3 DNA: TGTGCCAGCAGCTTCAACAGCGCACCAAACACTGAAGCTTTCTTT; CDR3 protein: CASSFNSAPNTEAFF
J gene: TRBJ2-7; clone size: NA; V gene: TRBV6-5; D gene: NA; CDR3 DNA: TGTGCCAGCACCCACGCACTGTTGTCCTACGAGCAGTACTTC; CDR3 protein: CASTHALLSYEQYF
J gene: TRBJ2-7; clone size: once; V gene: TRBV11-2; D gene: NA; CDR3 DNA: TGTGCCAGCAGCTTAGGAGGAGGCGGCTACGAGCAGTACTTC; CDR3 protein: CASSLGGGGYEQYF
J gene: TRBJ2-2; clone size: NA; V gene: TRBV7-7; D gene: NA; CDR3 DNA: TGTGCCAGCGGTAACACCGGGGAGCTGTTTTTT; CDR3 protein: CASGNTGELFF
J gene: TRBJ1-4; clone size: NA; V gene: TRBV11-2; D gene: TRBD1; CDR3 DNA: TGTGCCAGCAGCAATAGCGACAGGGATGAAAAACTGTTTTTT; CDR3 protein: CASSNSDRDEKLFF
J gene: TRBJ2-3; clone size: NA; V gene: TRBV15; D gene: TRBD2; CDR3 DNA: TGTGCCACCAGTAGGCAAGCGGGAACCACAGATACGCAGTATTTT; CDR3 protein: CATSRQAGTTDTQYF
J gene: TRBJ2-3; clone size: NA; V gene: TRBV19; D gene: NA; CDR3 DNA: TGTGCCAGTAGTATTGGCGGGTATGCGACAGATACGCAGTATTTT; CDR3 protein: CASSIGGYATDTQYF
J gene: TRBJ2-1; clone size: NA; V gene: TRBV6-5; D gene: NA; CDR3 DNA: TGTGCCAGCAGTTACTCGTGGCAGGTTCATGAGCAGTTCTTC; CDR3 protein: CASSYSWQVHEQFF
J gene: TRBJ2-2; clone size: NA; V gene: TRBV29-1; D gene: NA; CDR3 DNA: TGCAGCGTTTTTACCGGGACAAATACGAACACCGGGGAGCTGTTTTTT; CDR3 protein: CSVFTGTNTNTGELFF
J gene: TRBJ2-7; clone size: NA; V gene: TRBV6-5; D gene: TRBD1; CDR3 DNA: TGTGCCAGCAGTTCAGCCGGGACAGGGGGAGAGCAGTACTTC; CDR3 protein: CASSSAGTGGEQYF
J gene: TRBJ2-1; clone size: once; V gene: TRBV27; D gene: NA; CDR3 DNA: TGTGCCAGCAGTTTCGGTAACCCCTCCTACAATGAGCAGTTCTTC; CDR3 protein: CASSFGNPSYNEQFF
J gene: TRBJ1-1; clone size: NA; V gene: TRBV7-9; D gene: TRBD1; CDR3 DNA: TGTGCCAGCAGCTCCACAGGGGCGGCCCTTGAAGCTTTCTTT; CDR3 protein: CASSSTGAALEAFF
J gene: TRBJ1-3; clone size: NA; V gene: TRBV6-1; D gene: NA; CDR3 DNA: TGTGCCAGCAGTGAAGCGACAGGAGCCTCTGGAAACACCATATATTTT; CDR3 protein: CASSEATGASGNTIYF
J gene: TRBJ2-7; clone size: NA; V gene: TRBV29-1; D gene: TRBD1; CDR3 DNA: TGCAGCGTTGTCCGGGACAGGGTCAACTACGAGCAGTACTTC; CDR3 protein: CSVVRDRVNYEQYF
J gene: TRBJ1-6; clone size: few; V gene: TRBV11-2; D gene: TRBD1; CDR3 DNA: TGTGCCAGCAGCGTGACAGGGGGTTTCAATAATTCACCCCTCCACTTT; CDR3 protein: CASSVTGGFNNSPLHF
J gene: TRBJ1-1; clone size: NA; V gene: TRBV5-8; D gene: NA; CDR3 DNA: TGTGCCAGCAGCTTGCGGCAGGGACGGACTGAAGCTTTCTTT; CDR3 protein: CASSLRQGRTEAFF
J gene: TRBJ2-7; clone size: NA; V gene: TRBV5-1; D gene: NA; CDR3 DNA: TGCGCCAGCAGCTTGACTAGCTTCTACGAGCAGTACTTC; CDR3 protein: CASSLTSFYEQYF
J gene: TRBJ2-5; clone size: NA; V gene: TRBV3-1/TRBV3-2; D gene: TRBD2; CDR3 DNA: TGTGCCAGCAGCCTATTTGGGACTAGCGGGAGTCAAGAGACCCAGTACTTC; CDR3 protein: CASSLFGTSGSQETQYF
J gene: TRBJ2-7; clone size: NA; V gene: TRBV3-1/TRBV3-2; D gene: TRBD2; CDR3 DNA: TGTGCCAGCAGCCAAGGTTTTAGCGGGAGGATCGTGCAGTACTTC; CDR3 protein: CASSQGFSGRIVQYF
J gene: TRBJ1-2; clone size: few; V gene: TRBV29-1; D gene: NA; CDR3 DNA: TGCAGCGTTGGAGAAGGTCCTAACTATGGCTACACCTTC; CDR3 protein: CSVGEGPNYGYTF
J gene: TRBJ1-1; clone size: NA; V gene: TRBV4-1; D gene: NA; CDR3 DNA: TGCGCCAGCAGCCGCGACTTTCAGAACACTGAAGCTTTCTTT; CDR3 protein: CASSRDFQNTEAFF
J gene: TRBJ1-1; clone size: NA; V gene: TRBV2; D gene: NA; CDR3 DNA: TGTGCCAGCAGCCGGGCGCCTGCCTCTGAAGCTTTCTTT; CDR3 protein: CASSRAPASEAFF
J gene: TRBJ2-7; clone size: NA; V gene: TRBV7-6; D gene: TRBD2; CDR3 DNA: TGTGCCAGCAGCCCAGCGGGAGGGTCGTCACAGGGCTACGAGCAGTACTTC; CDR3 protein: CASSPAGGSSQGYEQYF
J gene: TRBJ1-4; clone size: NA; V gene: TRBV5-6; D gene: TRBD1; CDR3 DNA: TGTGCCAGCAGCCCCCAGGGGGCGGATTTTCGGTTAATGGGTGAAAAACTGTTTTTT; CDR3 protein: CASSPQGADFRLMGEKLFF